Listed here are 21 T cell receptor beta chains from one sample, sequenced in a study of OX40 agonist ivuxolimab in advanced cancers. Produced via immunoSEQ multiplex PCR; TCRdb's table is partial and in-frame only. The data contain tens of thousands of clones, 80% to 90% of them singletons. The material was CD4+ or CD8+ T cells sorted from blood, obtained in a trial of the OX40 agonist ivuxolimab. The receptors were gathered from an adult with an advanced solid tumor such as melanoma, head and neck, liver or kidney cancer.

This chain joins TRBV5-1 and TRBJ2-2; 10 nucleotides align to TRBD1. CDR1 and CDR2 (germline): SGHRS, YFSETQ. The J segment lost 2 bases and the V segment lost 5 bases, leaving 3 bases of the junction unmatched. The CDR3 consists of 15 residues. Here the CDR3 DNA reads TGCGCCAGCAGGGGGACAGGGGTTAACACCGGGGAGCTGTTTTTT. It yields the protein CASRGTGVNTGELFF.

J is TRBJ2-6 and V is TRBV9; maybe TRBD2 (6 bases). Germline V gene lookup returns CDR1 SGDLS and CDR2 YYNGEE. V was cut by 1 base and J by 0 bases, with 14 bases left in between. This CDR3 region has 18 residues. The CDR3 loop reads CASSVNGGPLSGANVLTF. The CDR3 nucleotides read TGTGCCAGCAGCGTAAACGGGGGACCTCTCTCTGGGGCCAACGTCCTGACTTTC. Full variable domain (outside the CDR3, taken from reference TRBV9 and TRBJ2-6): DSGVTQTPKHLITATGQRVTLRCSPRSGDLSVYWYQQSLDQGLQFLIQYYNGEERAKGNILERFSAQQFPDLHSELNLSSLELGDSALYFCASSVNGGPLSGANVLTFGAGSRLTVL.

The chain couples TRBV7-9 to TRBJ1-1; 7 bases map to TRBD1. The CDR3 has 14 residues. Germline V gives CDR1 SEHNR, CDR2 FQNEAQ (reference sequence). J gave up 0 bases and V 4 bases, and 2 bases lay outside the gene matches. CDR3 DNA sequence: TGTGCCAGCAGCTCAGACAGGGTGAACACTGAAGCTTTCTTT. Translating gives CASSSDRVNTEAFF.

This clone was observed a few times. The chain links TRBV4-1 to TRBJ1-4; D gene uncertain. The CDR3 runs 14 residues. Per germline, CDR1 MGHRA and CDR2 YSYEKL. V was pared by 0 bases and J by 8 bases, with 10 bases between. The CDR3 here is CASSQEGIGEKLFF. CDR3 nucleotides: TGCGCCAGCAGCCAAGAGGGGATTGGGGAAAAACTGTTTTTT.

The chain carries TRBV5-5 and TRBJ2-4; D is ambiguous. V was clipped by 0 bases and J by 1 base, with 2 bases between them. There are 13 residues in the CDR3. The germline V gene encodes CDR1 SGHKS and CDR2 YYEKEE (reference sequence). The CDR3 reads CASSLEAKNIQYF. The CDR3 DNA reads TGTGCCAGCAGCTTGGAGGCCAAAAACATTCAGTACTTC.

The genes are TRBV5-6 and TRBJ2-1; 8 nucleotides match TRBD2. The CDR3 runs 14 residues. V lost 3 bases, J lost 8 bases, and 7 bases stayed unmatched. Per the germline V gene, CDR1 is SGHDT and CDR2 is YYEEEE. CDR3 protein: CASSYGTSGYEQFF. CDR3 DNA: TGTGCCAGCAGCTACGGGACTAGTGGGTATGAGCAGTTCTTC.

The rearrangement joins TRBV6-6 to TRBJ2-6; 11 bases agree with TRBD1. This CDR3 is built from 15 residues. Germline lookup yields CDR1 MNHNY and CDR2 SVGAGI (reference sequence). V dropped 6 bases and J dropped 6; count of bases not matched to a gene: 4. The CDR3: CASRRDRGEANVLTF. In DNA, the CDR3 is TGTGCCAGCAGGCGGGACAGGGGGGAGGCCAACGTCCTGACTTTC.

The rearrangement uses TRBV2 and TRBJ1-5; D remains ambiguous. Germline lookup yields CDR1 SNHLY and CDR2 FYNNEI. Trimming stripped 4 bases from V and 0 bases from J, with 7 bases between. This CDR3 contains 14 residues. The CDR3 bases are TGTGCCAGCAGTGCAGTCTATAGCAATCAGCCCCAGCATTTT. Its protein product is CASSAVYSNQPQHF. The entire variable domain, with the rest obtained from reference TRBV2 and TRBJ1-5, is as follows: EPEVTQTPSHQVTQMGQEVILRCVPISNHLYFYWYRQILGQKVEFLVSFYNNEISEKSEIFDDQFSVERPDGSNFTLKIRSTKLEDSAMYFCASSAVYSNQPQHFGDGTRLSIL.

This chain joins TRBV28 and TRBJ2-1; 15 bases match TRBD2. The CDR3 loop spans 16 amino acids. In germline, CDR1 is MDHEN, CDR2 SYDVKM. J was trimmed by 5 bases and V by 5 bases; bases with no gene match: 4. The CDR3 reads CASSQGTSGGHNEQFF. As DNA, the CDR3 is TGTGCCAGCAGTCAAGGGACTAGCGGGGGGCACAATGAGCAGTTCTTC.

CDR3 coding DNA: TGTGCCAGCAGCTTAGCGGGAGGGATCACAGATACGCAGTATTTT. Translation: CASSLAGGITDTQYF. The rearrangement joins TRBV7-3 to TRBJ2-3; TRBD2 matches at 9 bases. Germline CDR1 reads SGHTA; CDR2 reads FQGTGA. The CDR3 has 15 residues. V shed 2 bases, J shed 2 bases, and the junction held 2 bases outside the gene matches.

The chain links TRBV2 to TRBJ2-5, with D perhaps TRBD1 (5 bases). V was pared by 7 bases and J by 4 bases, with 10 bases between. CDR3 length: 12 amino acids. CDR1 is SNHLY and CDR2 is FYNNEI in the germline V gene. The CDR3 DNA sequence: TGTGCCAGCACGTCAGGGTTAGAGACCCAGTACTTC. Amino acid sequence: CASTSGLETQYF.

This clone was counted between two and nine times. CDR3 nucleotides: TGTGCCAGCAGCCAAGAAAGATGGGGAGGGGGTACAGATACGCAGTATTTT. It is translated as CASSQERWGGGTDTQYF. The chain is built from TRBV4-2 and TRBJ2-3; the D gene is possibly TRBD2 (7 bases). The germline V gene has CDR1 LGHNA and CDR2 YNFKEQ. The CDR3 is 17 amino acids. The ends were cut back, 0 bases at V and 3 bases at J, with 16 bases in the middle.

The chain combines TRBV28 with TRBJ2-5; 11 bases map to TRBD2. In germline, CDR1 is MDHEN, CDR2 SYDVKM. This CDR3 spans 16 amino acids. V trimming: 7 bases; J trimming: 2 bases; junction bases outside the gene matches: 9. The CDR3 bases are TGTGCCAGCAATGGCGCGACTAGCGGGGTACAAGAGACCCAGTACTTC. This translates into CASNGATSGVQETQYF.

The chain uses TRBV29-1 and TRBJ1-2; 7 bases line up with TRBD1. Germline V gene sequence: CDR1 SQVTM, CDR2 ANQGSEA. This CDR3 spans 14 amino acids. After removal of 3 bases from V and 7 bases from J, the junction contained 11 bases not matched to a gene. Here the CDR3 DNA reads TGCAGCGTTGAGTCGGGACAGATACTATGTGGCTACACCTTC. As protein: CSVESGQILCGYTF.

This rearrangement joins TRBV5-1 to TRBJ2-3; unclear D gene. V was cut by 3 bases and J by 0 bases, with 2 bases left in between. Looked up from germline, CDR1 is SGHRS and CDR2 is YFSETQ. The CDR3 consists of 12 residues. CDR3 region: CASSWSTDTQYF. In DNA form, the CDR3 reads TGCGCCAGCAGCTGGAGCACAGATACGCAGTATTTT.

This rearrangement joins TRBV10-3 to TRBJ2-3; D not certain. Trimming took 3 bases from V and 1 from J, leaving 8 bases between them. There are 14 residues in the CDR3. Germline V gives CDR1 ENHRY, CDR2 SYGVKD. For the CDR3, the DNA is TGTGCCATCAGTGACAGAAAACGCACAGATACGCAGTATTTT. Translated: CAISDRKRTDTQYF.

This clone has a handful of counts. CDR3 amino acids: CASSTSGTSGGNEQFF. The CDR3 DNA reads as TGTGCCAGCAGCACCTCCGGGACTAGCGGGGGCAATGAGCAGTTCTTC. V and J are TRBV7-9 and TRBJ2-1; 14 bases are a match to TRBD2. The germline gives CDR1 SEHNR, CDR2 FQNEAQ (reference sequence). The V gene end was trimmed by 5 bases and the J gene end by 6 bases; junction bases not matched to a gene: 6. The length of the CDR3 is 16 residues.

CDR3 residues: CASSPLDRMSNQPQHF. CDR3 sequence (DNA): TGTGCCAGTAGTCCCCTGGACAGGATGAGCAATCAGCCCCAGCATTTT. The chain uses TRBV19 and TRBJ1-5, with 7 nucleotides matching TRBD1. The CDR3 runs 16 residues. Unmatched junction bases numbered 8, after V lost 5 bases and J lost 1 base. Germline V gene sequence: CDR1 LNHDA, CDR2 SQIVND (reference sequence).

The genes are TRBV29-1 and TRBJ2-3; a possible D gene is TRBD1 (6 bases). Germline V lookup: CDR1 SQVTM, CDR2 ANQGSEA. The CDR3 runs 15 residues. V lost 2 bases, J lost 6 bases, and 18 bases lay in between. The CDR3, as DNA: TGCAGCGTTGAATGGACAGAGGACCCGCTCGATACGCAGTATTTT. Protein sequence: CSVEWTEDPLDTQYF.

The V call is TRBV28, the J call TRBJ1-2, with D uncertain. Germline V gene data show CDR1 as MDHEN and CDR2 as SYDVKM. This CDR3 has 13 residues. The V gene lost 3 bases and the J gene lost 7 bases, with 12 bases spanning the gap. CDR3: CASSFRRGLGYTF. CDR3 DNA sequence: TGTGCCAGCAGTTTTCGACGAGGGCTTGGCTACACCTTC.

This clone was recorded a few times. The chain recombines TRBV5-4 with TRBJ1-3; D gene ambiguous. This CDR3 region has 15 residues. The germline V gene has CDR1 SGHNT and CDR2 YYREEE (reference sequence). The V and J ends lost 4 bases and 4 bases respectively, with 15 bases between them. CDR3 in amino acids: CASSPNGGRGNTIYF. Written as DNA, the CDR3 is TGTGCCAGCAGCCCGAATGGTGGGCGGGGAAACACCATATATTTT. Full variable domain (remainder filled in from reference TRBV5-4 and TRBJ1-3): ETGVTQSPTHLIKTRGQQVTLRCSSQSGHNTVSWYQQALGQGPQFIFQYYREEENGRGNFPPRFSGLQFPNYSSELNVNALELDDSALYLCASSPNGGRGNTIYFGEGSWLTVV.